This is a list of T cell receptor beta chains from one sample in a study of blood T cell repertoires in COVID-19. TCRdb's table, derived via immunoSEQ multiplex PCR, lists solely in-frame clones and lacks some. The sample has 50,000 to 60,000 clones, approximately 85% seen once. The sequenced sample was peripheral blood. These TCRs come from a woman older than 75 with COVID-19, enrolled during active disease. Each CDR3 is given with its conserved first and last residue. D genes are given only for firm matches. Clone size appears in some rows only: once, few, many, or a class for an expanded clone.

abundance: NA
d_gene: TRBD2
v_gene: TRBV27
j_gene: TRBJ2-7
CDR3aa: CASSLTSGSHEQYF
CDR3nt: TGTGCCAGCAGTCTGACTAGCGGGTCTCACGAGCAGTACTTC

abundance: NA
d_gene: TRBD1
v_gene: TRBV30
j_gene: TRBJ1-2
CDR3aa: CAWMPGGIYGYTF
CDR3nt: TGTGCCTGGATGCCAGGGGGTATCTATGGCTACACCTTC

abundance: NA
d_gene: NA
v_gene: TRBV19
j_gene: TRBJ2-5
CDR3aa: CASSIGSAGSYRETQYF
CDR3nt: TGTGCCAGTAGTATCGGATCGGCGGGATCGTATAGGGAGACCCAGTACTTC

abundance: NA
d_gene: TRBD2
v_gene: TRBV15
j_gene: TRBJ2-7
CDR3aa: CATRRGLAGGDNEQYF
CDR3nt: TGTGCCACCAGGCGGGGACTAGCGGGAGGGGACAACGAGCAGTACTTC

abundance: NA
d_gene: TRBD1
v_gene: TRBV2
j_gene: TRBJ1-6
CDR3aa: CASRLTGSSYNSPLHF
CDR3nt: TGTGCCAGCAGATTGACAGGGAGCTCCTATAATTCACCCCTCCACTTT

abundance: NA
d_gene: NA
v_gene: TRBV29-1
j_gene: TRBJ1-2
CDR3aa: CSVEATDDGYTF
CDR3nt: TGCAGCGTTGAAGCGACAGACGATGGCTACACCTTC

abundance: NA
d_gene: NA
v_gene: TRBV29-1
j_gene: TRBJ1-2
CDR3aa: CSVRVSVGYTF
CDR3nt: TGCAGCGTGCGGGTTTCAGTTGGCTACACCTTC

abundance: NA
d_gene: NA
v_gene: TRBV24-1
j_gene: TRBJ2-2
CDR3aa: CATSPAVNTGELFF
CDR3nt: TGTGCCACCAGTCCGGCGGTAAACACCGGGGAGCTGTTTTTT

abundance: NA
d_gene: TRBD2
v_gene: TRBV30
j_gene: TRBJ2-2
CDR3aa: CAWSGLAGVTGELFF
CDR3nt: TGTGCCTGGAGCGGACTAGCGGGAGTCACCGGGGAGCTGTTTTTT

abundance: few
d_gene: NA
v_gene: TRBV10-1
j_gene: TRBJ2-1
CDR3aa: CASSESTRTSSYNEQFF
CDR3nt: TGCGCCAGCAGTGAGTCGACTCGTACTAGCTCCTACAATGAGCAGTTCTTC

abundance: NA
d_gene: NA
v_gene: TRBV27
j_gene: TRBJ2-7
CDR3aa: CASGRSSGSYEQYF
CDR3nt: TGTGCCAGTGGCCGGAGTAGCGGCTCCTACGAGCAGTACTTC

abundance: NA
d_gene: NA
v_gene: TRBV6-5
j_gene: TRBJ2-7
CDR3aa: CASSRGRAYEQYF
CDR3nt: TGTGCCAGCAGTAGGGGTAGGGCCTACGAGCAGTACTTC

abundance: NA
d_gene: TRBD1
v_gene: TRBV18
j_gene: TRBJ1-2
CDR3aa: CASSPQRQGGYGYTF
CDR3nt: TGTGCCAGCTCACCACAAAGACAGGGGGGCTATGGCTACACCTTC

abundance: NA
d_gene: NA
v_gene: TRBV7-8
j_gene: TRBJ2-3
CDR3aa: CASSRGQRVMSDTQYF
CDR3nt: TGTGCCAGCAGCCGCGGACAGAGGGTAATGAGTGATACGCAGTATTTT

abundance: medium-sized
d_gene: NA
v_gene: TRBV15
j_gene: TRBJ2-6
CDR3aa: CATSRETAGANVLTF
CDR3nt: TGTGCCACCAGCAGAGAAACAGCTGGGGCCAACGTCCTGACTTTC

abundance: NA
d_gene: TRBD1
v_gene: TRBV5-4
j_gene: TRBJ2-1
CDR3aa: CASSLKGQNNEQFF
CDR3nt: TGTGCCAGCAGCTTAAAGGGACAGAACAATGAGCAGTTCTTC

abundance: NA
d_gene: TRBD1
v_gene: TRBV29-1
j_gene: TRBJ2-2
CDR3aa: CSAGQGITGELFF
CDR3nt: TGCAGCGCGGGACAGGGGATCACCGGGGAGCTGTTTTTT

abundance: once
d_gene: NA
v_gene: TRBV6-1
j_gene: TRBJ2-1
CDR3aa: CASSELRLGEQFF
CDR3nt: TGTGCCAGCAGTGAACTGAGGTTAGGCGAGCAGTTCTTC

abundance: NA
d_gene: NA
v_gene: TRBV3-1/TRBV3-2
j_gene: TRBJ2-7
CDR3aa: CASSQEGGGRQAEQYF
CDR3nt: TGTGCCAGCAGCCAAGAAGGGGGGGGTCGGCAAGCTGAGCAGTACTTC

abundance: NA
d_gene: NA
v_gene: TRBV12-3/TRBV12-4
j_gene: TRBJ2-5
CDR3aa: CASSFNSQETQYF
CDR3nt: TGTGCCAGCAGTTTTAACAGCCAAGAGACCCAGTACTTC

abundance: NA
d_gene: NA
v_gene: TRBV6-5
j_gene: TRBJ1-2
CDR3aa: CASSYSIADLGYGYTF
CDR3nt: TGTGCCAGCAGTTACTCCATCGCAGATCTTGGCTATGGCTACACCTTC

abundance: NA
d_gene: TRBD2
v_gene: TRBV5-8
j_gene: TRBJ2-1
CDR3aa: CASNLDTGTSFNEQFF
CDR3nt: TGTGCCAGCAACCTCGATACCGGGACTAGCTTCAATGAGCAGTTCTTC

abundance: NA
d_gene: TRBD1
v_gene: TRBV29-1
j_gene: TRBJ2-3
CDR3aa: CSVERGRGTDTQYF
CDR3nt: TGCAGCGTTGAAAGGGGGCGAGGGACAGATACGCAGTATTTT

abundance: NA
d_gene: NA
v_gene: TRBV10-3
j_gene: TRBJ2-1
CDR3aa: CAISESQSIYNEQFF
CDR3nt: TGTGCCATCAGTGAGTCGCAATCTATCTACAATGAGCAGTTCTTC

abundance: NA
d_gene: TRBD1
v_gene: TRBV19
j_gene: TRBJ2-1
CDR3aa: CASSVGQGGNEQFF
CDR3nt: TGTGCCAGTAGTGTGGGACAGGGGGGGAATGAGCAGTTCTTC

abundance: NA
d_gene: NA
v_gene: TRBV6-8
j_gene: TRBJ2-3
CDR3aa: CASRLPGTDTDTQYF
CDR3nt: TGTGCCAGCAGGCTCCCCGGGACTGACACAGATACGCAGTATTTT

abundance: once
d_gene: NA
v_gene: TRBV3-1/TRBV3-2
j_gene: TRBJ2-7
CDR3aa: CASSQGPLEQYF
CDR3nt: TGTGCCAGCAGCCAAGGTCCACTCGAGCAGTACTTC

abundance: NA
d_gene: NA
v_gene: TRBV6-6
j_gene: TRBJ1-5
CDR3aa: CASTHNGQINQPQHF
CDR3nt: TGTGCCAGCACCCATAACGGACAGATCAATCAGCCCCAGCATTTT

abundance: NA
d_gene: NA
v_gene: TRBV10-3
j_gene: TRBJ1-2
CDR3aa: CAISDAGAGQDSKGYTF
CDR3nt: TGTGCCATCAGTGATGCGGGGGCAGGGCAGGATTCAAAGGGCTACACCTTC

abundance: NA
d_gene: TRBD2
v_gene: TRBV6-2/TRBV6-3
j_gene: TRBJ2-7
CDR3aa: CASSLLAGAGEQYF
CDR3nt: TGTGCCAGCAGTCTACTAGCGGGAGCGGGGGAGCAGTACTTC

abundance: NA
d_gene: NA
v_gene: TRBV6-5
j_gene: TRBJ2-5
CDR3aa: CASSRGGTQYF
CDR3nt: TGTGCCAGCAGTAGGGGCGGGACCCAGTACTTC

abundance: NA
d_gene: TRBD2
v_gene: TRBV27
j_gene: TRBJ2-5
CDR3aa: CASSQAPGLAGQETQYF
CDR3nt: TGTGCCAGCAGCCAGGCCCCGGGACTAGCGGGACAAGAGACCCAGTACTTC

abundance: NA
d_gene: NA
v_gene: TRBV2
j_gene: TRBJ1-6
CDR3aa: CASSEGVQNSPLHF
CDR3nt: TGTGCCAGCAGTGAAGGGGTACAGAATTCACCCCTCCACTTT

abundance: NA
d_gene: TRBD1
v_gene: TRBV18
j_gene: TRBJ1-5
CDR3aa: CASSPRTGSTDQPQHF
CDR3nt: TGTGCCAGCTCACCGAGGACAGGGTCGACTGATCAGCCCCAGCATTTT

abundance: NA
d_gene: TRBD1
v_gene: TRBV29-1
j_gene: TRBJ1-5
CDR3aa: CSAGQGAGQPQHF
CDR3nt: TGCAGCGCGGGACAGGGGGCCGGTCAGCCCCAGCATTTT

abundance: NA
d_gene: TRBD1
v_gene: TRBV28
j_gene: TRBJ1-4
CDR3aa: CASREQGHREKLFF
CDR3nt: TGTGCCAGCAGAGAACAGGGGCACAGGGAAAAACTGTTTTTT

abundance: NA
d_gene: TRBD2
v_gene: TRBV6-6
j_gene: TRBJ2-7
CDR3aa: CASRSGLAGAVEQYF
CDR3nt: TGTGCCAGCAGATCCGGACTAGCGGGAGCAGTCGAGCAGTACTTC

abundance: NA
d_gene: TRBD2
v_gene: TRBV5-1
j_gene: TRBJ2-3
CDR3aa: CASSLMRETDTQYF
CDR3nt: TGCGCCAGCAGCTTGATGCGGGAGACAGATACGCAGTATTTT

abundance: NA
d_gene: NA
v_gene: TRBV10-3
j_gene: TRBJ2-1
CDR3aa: CAISESAMVANEQFF
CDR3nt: TGTGCCATCAGTGAGTCCGCTATGGTAGCCAATGAGCAGTTCTTC

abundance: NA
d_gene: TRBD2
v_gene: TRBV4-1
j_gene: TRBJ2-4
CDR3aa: CASSQGVAGGLAKNIQYF
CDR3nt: TGCGCCAGCAGCCAAGGAGTAGCGGGAGGCCTAGCCAAAAACATTCAGTACTTC

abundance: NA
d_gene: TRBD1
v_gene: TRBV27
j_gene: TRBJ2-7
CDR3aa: CASRDRSSYEQYF
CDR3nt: TGTGCCAGCCGGGACAGGAGCTCCTACGAGCAGTACTTC

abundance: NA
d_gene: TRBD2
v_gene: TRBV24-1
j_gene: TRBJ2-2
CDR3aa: CATSDPTSGSGTGELFF
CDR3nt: TGTGCCACCAGTGATCCAACTAGCGGGAGTGGCACCGGGGAGCTGTTTTTT

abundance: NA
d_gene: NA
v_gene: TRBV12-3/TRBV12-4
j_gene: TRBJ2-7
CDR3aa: CASSSGAYEQYF
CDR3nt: TGTGCCAGCAGTTCGGGGGCCTACGAGCAGTACTTC

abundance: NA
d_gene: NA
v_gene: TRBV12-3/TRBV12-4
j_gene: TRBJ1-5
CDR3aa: CASTNRDQPQHF
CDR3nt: TGTGCCAGCACCAACCGGGATCAGCCCCAGCATTTT

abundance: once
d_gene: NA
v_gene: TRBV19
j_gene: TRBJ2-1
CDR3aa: CATRKGGNYNEQFF
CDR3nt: TGTGCCACTCGTAAAGGGGGAAACTACAATGAGCAGTTCTTC

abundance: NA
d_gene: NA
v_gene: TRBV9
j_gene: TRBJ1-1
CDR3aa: CASSVALQDTEAFF
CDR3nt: TGTGCCAGCAGCGTAGCACTCCAGGACACTGAAGCTTTCTTT

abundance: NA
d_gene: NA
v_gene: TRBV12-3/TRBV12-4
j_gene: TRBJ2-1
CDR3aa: CASSLRAADEQFF
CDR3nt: TGTGCCAGCAGTTTAAGGGCAGCGGATGAGCAGTTCTTC

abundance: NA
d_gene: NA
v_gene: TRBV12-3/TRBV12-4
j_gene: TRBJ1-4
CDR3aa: CASSSQLNEKLFF
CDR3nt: TGTGCCAGCAGTTCACAGTTAAATGAAAAACTGTTTTTT

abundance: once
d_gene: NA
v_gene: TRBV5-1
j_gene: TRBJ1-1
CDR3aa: CASVQTPGITEAFF
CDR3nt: TGCGCCAGCGTGCAAACTCCAGGGATCACTGAAGCTTTCTTT

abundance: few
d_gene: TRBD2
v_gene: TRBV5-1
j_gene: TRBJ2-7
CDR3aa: CASSPTTSGRYEQYF
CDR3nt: TGCGCCAGCAGCCCTACGACTAGCGGGAGATACGAGCAGTACTTC

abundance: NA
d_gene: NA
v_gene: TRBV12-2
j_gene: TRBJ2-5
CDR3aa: CASPRYRGGMGETQYF
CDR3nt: TGTGCAAGTCCTCGGTACCGGGGCGGGATGGGGGAGACCCAGTACTTC

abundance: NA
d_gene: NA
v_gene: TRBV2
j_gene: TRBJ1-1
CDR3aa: CASLEGLPSEAFF
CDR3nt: TGTGCCAGCCTCGAGGGTCTACCATCTGAAGCTTTCTTT

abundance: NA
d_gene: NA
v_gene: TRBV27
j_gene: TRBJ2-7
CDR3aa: CASSFLDTNEQYF
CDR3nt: TGTGCCAGCAGTTTTTTGGACACGAACGAGCAGTACTTC

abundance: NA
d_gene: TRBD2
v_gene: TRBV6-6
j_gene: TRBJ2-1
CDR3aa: CASSRAATGTSGRGINEQFF
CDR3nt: TGTGCCAGCAGTCGGGCGGCTACCGGGACTAGCGGGAGAGGGATCAATGAGCAGTTCTTC